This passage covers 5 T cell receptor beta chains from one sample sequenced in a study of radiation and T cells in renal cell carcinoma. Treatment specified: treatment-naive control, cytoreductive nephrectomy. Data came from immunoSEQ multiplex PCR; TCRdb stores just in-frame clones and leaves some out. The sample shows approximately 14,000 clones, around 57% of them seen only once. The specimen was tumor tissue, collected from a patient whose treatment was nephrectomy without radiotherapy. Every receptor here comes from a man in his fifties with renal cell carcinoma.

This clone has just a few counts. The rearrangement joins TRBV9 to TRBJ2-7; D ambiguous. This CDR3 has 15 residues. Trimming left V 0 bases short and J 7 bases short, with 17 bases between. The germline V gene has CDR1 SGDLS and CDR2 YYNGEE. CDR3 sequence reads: CASSVATVDFWEQYF. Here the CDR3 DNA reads TGTGCCAGCAGCGTAGCTACAGTGGATTTTTGGGAGCAGTACTTC. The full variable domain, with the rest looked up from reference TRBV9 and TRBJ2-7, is DSGVTQTPKHLITATGQRVTLRCSPRSGDLSVYWYQQSLDQGLQFLIQYYNGEERAKGNILERFSAQQFPDLHSELNLSSLELGDSALYFCASSVATVDFWEQYFGPGTRLTVT.

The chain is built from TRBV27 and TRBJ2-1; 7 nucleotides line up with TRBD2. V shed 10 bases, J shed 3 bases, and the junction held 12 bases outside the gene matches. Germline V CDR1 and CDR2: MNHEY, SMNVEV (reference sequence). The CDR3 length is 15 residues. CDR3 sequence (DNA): TGTGCCACCCTAGCGGTGACGGGGGGCTACAATGAGCAGTTCTTC. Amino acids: CATLAVTGGYNEQFF.

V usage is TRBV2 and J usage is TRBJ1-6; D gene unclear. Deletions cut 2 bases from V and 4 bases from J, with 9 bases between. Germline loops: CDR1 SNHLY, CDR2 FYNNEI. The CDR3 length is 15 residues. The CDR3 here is CASSEYSGYNSPLHF. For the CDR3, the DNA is TGTGCCAGCAGTGAATACAGTGGTTATAATTCACCCCTCCACTTT.

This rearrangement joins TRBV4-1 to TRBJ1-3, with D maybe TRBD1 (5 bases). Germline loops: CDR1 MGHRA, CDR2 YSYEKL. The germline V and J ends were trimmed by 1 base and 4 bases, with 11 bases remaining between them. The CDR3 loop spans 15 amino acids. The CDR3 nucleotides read TGCGCCAGCAGCCAAGGGGACGCCTCGGGAAACACCATATATTTT. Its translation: CASSQGDASGNTIYF.

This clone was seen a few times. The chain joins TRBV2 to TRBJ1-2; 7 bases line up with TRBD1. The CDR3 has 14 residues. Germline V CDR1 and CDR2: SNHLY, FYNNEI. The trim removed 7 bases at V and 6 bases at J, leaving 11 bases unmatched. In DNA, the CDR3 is TGTGCCAGCACCAACCCAGGGGGAGTCGATGGCTACACCTTC. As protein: CASTNPGGVDGYTF.